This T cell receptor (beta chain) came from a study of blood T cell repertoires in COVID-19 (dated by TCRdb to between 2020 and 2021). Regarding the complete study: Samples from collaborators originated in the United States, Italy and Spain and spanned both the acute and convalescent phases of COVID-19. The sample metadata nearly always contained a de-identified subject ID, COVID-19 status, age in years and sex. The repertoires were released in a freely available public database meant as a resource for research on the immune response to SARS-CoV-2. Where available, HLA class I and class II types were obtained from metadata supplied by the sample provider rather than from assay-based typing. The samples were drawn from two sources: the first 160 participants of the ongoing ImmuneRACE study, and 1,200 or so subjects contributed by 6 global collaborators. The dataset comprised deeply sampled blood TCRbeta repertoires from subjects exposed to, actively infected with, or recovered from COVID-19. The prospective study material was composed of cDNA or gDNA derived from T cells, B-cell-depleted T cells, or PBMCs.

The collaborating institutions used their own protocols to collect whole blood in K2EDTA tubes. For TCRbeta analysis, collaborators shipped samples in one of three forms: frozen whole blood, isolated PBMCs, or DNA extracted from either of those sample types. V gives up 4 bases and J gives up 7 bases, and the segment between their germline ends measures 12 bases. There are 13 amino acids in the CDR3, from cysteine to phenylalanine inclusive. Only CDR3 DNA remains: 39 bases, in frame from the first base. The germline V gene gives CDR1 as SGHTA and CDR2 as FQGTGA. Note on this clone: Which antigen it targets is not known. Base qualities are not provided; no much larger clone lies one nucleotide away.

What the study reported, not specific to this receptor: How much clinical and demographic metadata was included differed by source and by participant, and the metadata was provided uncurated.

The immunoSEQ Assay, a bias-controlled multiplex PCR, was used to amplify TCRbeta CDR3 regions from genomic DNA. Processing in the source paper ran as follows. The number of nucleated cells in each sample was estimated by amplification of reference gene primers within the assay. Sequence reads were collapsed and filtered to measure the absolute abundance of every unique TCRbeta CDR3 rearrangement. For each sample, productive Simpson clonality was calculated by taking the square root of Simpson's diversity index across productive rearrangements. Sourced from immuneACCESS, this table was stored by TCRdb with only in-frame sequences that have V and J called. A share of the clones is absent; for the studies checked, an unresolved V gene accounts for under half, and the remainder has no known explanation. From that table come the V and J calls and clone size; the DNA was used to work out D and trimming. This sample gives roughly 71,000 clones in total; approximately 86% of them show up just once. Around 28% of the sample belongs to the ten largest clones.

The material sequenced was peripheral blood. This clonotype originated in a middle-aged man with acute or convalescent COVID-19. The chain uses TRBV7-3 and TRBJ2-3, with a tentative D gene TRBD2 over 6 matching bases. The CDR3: CASSSGGENTQYF. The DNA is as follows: TGTGCCAGCAGCTCTGGAGGGGAAAATACGCAGTATTTT.